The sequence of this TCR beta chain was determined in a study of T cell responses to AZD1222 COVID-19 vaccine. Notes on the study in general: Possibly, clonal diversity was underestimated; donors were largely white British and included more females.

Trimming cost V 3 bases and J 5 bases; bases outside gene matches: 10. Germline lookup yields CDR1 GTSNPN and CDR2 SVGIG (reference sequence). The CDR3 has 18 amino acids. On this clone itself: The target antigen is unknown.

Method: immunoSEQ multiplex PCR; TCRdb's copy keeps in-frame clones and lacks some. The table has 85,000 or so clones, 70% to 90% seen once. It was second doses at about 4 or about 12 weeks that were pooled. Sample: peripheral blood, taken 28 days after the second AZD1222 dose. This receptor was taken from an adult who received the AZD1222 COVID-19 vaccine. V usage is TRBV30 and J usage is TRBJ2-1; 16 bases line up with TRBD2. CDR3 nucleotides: TGTGCCTGGAGCCATGGGACTAGCGGGAGGGCCTCAAACAATGAGCAGTTCTTC. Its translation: CAWSHGTSGRASNNEQFF.